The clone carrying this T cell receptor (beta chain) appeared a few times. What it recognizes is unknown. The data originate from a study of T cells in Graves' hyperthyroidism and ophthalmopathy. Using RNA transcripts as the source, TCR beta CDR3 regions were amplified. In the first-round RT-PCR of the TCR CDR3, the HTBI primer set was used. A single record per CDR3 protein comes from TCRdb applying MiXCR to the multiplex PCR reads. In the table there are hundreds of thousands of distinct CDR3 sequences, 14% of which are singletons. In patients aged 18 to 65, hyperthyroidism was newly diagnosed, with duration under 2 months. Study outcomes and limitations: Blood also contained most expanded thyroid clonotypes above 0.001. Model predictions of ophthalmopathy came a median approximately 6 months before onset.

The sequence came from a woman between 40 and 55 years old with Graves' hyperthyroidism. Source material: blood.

The CDR3 reads CASSSLAGTQYF. The CDR3 nucleotides are TGTGCCAGCAGTTCGTTAGCGGGTACGCAGTATTTT. The rearrangement uses TRBV27 and TRBJ2-3; 7 bases are shared with TRBD2. The CDR3 covers 12 residues. Per germline, CDR1 MNHEY and CDR2 SMNVEV (reference sequence). V was pared by 4 bases and J by 8 bases, with 3 bases of the junction left unmatched.